These 24 T cell receptor beta chains were sequenced from one sample in a study of CD8 T cells in ankylosing spondylitis. One entry per CDR3 protein results from TCRdb running MiXCR on the 5' RACE reads. The profile covers about 220,000 distinct CDR3 sequences, with 10% appearing a single time and about a fifth taken by the ten largest. The sample taken for sequencing was blood, either unsorted or a sorted T cell fraction (not recorded which). All receptors derive from a male donor with ankylosing spondylitis or in good health (not recorded which).

J is TRBJ2-1 and V is TRBV10-3; D call uncertain. Per the germline V gene, CDR1 is ENHRY and CDR2 is SYGVKD. V lost 3 bases and J lost 8, with 8 bases in between. The CDR3 is 12 amino acids. Written as DNA, the CDR3 is TGTGCCATCAGTGATTCCCTCCATGAGCAGTTCTTC. This translates into CAISDSLHEQFF.

The rearrangement joins TRBV20-1 to TRBJ2-5; the D gene could be TRBD1 or TRBD2 (6 bases each). Trimming removed 1 base at V and 5 bases at J, with 14 bases between. The CDR3 extends over 14 amino acids. The germline V gene has CDR1 DFQATT and CDR2 SNEGSKA (reference sequence). CDR3: CSARVTGRSETQYF. The DNA for the CDR3 is TGCAGTGCTAGAGTCACAGGGAGGTCGGAGACCCAGTACTTC.

Many counts were recorded for this clonotype. The chain has TRBV5-1 and TRBJ1-5; no reliable D call. The germline CDR1 and CDR2 sequences are SGHRS and YFSETQ. The CDR3 runs 14 residues. With 3 bases removed from V and 2 bases from J, the gap between germline ends came to 9 bases. The DNA for the CDR3 is TGCGCCAGCAGCTCGATGGGAGGCAATCAGCCCCAGCATTTT. Translated, it gives CASSSMGGNQPQHF.

Notes on this clonotype: A much larger clonotype is one base distant, so this may be a read error. The chain has TRBV12-3 or TRBV12-4 and TRBJ1-1, with D possibly being TRBD1 (6 bases). The CDR3 is 14 residues long. The CDR3 is CASRRFQGNTEALF. DNA of the CDR3: TGTGCCAGCAGACGATTCCAGGGGAACACTGAAGCTCTCTTT.

This clonotype was seen repeatedly, ten times or more. The chain carries TRBV7-8 and TRBJ2-3, with D uncertain. The CDR3 totals 14 residues. CDR1 and CDR2 from the germline V gene are SGHVS and FQNEAQ. The ends were cut back, 5 bases at V and 0 bases at J, with 9 bases in the middle. CDR3 in DNA: TGTGCCAGCAGCATCACTACTAGCACAGATACGCAGTATTTT. Its protein is CASSITTSTDTQYF.

This chain links TRBV20-1 with TRBJ1-5; D call uncertain. The CDR3 is 15 amino acids. Trimming took 3 bases from V and 6 from J, leaving 18 bases between them. Germline CDR1 and CDR2: DFQATT and SNEGSKA (reference sequence). This CDR3 reads CSARRAGERRQPQHF. DNA of the CDR3: TGCAGTGCTAGGAGGGCAGGAGAAAGACGTCAGCCCCAGCATTTT.

This clonotype was found many times. The CDR3 protein is CSARPGTGGSNQPQHF. The DNA of the CDR3 is TGCAGTGCTAGACCCGGGACAGGGGGAAGCAATCAGCCCCAGCATTTT. V gene TRBV20-1 combines with J gene TRBJ1-5; 11 bases are shared with TRBD1. J lost 1 base, V lost 2 bases, and 4 bases had no gene match. This CDR3 contains 16 residues. Germline lookup yields CDR1 DFQATT and CDR2 SNEGSKA (reference sequence).

This clonotype was recorded many times. The genes are TRBV5-1 and TRBJ2-2, with a possible D match to TRBD2 (5 bases). V was shortened by 0 bases and J by 4 bases, with 10 bases between the two germline ends. Germline values: CDR1 SGHRS, CDR2 YFSETQ. This CDR3 comprises 15 residues. The chain's CDR3 is CASSLAGVATGELFF. DNA of the CDR3: TGCGCCAGCAGCTTGGCCGGGGTCGCCACCGGGGAGCTGTTTTTT.

This clonotype was found many times. The V gene is TRBV27, the J gene TRBJ2-1; 9 bases match TRBD2. Germline assignment: CDR1 MNHEY and CDR2 SMNVEV (reference sequence). Trimming at V came to 6 bases and at J to 0 bases, leaving 9 bases not matched to a gene. CDR3 length equals 17 residues. The CDR3 here is CASSLIAGVSSYNEQFF. CDR3 DNA sequence: TGTGCCAGCAGCCTGATAGCGGGGGTAAGCTCCTACAATGAGCAGTTCTTC.

J is TRBJ2-3 and V is TRBV7-9, with D perhaps given as TRBD1 or TRBD2 (5 bases each). V lost 11 bases and J 1 base, leaving 13 bases between the germline ends. This CDR3 contains 13 residues. CDR1 is SEHNR, CDR2 FQNEAQ, per germline (reference sequence). The CDR3 sequence is CAAGTERTDTQYF. The CDR3 DNA follows: TGTGCCGCCGGGACCGAACGCACAGATACGCAGTATTTT.

The sample holds many counts of this clonotype. V gene TRBV5-5 combines with J gene TRBJ1-1; D is ambiguous. Germline V lookup: CDR1 SGHKS, CDR2 YYEKEE (reference sequence). The V end lost 4 bases, the J end lost 5 bases, and 12 bases lay between the germline ends. The CDR3 is 13 amino acids. The CDR3 DNA reads as TGTGCCAGCAGCCTTGGAACGGGAACTGAAGCTTTCTTT. Its translation: CASSLGTGTEAFF.

This clonotype occurred a few times. The V call is TRBV11-2, the J call TRBJ2-3, with D unresolved. Deletions cut 8 bases from V and 1 base from J, with 19 bases between. This CDR3 is 16 amino acids long. CDR1 and CDR2 (germline): SGHAT, FQNNGV. The CDR3 nucleotides read TGTGCCAGCCTCCTGGGTCTCCCAAGCGGCACAGATACGCAGTATTTT. Its protein product is CASLLGLPSGTDTQYF. Drawing the rest from reference TRBV11-2 and TRBJ2-3, the complete variable domain is EAGVAQSPRYKIIEKRQSVAFWCNPISGHATLYWYQQILGQGPKLLIQFQNNGVVDDSQLPKDRFSAERLKGVDSTLKIQPAKLEDSAVYLCASLLGLPSGTDTQYFGPGTRLTVL.

This clonotype was recorded many times. The genes are TRBV5-1 and TRBJ2-7; TRBD2 might be the D (6 bases). The CDR3 spans 15 residues. Germline CDR1 is SGHRS and CDR2 is YFSETQ. The germline V and J ends were trimmed by 5 bases and 1 base, with 16 bases remaining between them. The CDR3 sequence is CASSSGGDVSYEQYF. The CDR3 DNA sequence: TGCGCCAGCAGTTCCGGGGGTGACGTTTCCTACGAGCAGTACTTC.

This clonotype was observed many times. The chain is built from TRBV5-1 and TRBJ2-2, with D perhaps TRBD2 (5 bases). Germline V gene lookup returns CDR1 SGHRS and CDR2 YFSETQ. The CDR3 length is 16 residues. Trimming pared 3 bases from V and 1 base from J, leaving 13 bases between. The CDR3 loop reads CASSSRGPGNTGELFF. DNA of the CDR3: TGCGCCAGCAGCTCCAGAGGGCCAGGGAACACCGGGGAGCTGTTTTTT.

This clonotype was picked up many times. The V call is TRBV7-8, the J call TRBJ2-3; a weak D match, TRBD2 (5 bases). V gave up 4 bases and J gave up 0 bases, with 11 bases separating them. The CDR3 is made up of 15 amino acids. CDR1 and CDR2 from the germline V gene are SGHVS and FQNEAQ. This chain's CDR3 is CASSYGKASTDTQYF. The CDR3 DNA reads as TGTGCCAGCAGCTACGGGAAGGCTAGCACAGATACGCAGTATTTT.

This clonotype turned up a few times. Relative to the germline gene, one junction end is altered; a read error may explain this. This rearrangement joins TRBV27 to TRBJ2-3; a weak D match, TRBD1 (5 bases). CDR1 is MNHEY and CDR2 is SMNVEV in the germline V gene (reference sequence). CDR3 size: 13 residues. In nucleotides, the CDR3 is TGTGCCAGCAATTTACAGGGCACAGATACGCAGTATTTT. Translated, it gives CASNLQGTDTQYF.

The chain couples TRBV5-1 to TRBJ2-3, with D unresolved. CDR3 length equals 13 residues. The V gene lost 4 bases and the J gene lost 3 bases, with 9 bases spanning the gap. Germline CDR1 and CDR2: SGHRS and YFSETQ. CDR3 protein: CASSAIETDTQYF. The CDR3 nucleotides are TGCGCCAGCAGCGCCATAGAGACAGATACGCAGTATTTT.

Many counts were recorded for this clonotype. The chain employs TRBV12-3 or TRBV12-4 and TRBJ2-3; 7 bases are a match to TRBD1. This CDR3 is built from 16 residues. Trimming took 1 base from V and 3 from J; bases not matched to a gene: 7. CDR3 loop: CASSLGGRGFTDTQYF. CDR3 nucleotides: TGTGCCAGCAGTTTAGGCGGCAGGGGGTTTACAGATACGCAGTATTTT.

This clonotype was counted many times. The chain couples TRBV5-1 to TRBJ1-1; D is perhaps TRBD1 (5 bases). The CDR3 consists of 14 residues. Trimming removed 4 bases at V and 0 bases at J, with 10 bases between. Germline V CDR1 and CDR2: SGHRS, YFSETQ. CDR3 nucleotides: TGCGCCAGCAGCCGCTGGGGCTTGAACACTGAAGCTTTCTTT. Protein product: CASSRWGLNTEAFF.

The rearrangement uses TRBV28 and TRBJ1-5; D might be TRBD1 (6 bases). The CDR3 is 13 amino acids. Trimming shortened V by 6 bases and J by 4 bases, and 10 bases separated the two germline ends. Germline CDR1 MDHEN, CDR2 SYDVKM. CDR3 region: CASRDDRNQPQHF. The CDR3 nucleotides are TGTGCCAGCAGAGACGACAGGAATCAGCCCCAGCATTTT.

This clonotype has ten or more counts. CDR3: CASSFSQGPLREQYF. The CDR3 DNA reads TGTGCCAGCAGCTTTTCACAGGGGCCTCTTCGGGAGCAGTACTTC. The chain is built from TRBV7-8 and TRBJ2-7; 7 positions match TRBD1. Unmatched junction bases numbered 12, after V lost 3 bases and J lost 7 bases. The germline V gene has CDR1 SGHVS and CDR2 FQNEAQ. This CDR3 has 15 amino acids.

The V and J genes are TRBV7-8 and TRBJ1-5, with D perhaps matching TRBD1 (5 bases). Germline-derived CDR1 and CDR2 are SGHVS and FQNEAQ. Trimming removed 11 bases from V and 1 base from J, with 12 bases in between. There are 13 residues in the CDR3. The DNA of the CDR3 is TGTGCCTCGGCGGGGGGGAGCAATCAGCCCCAGCATTTT. Translating gives CASAGGSNQPQHF.

This clonotype was counted ten times or more. This chain joins TRBV7-3 and TRBJ2-3; no clear D gene. V was shortened by 2 bases and J by 1 base, with 7 bases between the two germline ends. The CDR3 has 14 amino acids. Germline V gene lookup returns CDR1 SGHTA and CDR2 FQGTGA. CDR3 region: CASSLFSGTDTQYF. The CDR3 region has the DNA TGTGCCAGCAGCTTATTTTCGGGCACAGATACGCAGTATTTT.

J is TRBJ2-6 and V is TRBV24-1; D might be TRBD1 (5 bases). The germline V and J ends were trimmed by 6 bases and 0 bases, with 17 bases remaining between them. Per germline, CDR1 KGHDR and CDR2 SFDVKD. There are 18 residues in the CDR3. For the CDR3, the DNA is TGTGCCACCAGTAGTGGCGGCAGGGCATTCTCTGGGGCCAACGTCCTGACTTTC. This codes for CATSSGGRAFSGANVLTF.